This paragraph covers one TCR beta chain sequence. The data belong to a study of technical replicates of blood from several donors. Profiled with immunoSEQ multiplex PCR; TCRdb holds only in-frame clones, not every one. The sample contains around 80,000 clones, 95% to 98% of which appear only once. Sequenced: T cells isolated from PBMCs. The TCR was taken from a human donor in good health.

The CDR3 nucleotides read TGTGCCAGCAGCTTAGACGGACTAGCGGGGAACAATGAGCAGTTCTTC. Translation: CASSLDGLAGNNEQFF. This sequence joins TRBV13 and TRBJ2-1, with 12 bases matching TRBD2. CDR3 length equals 16 residues. V lost 1 base to trimming and J lost 5 bases; unmatched junction nucleotides: 3. Germline lookup yields CDR1 PRHDT and CDR2 FYEKMQ (reference sequence).